This T cell receptor (beta chain) derives from a study of cytomegalovirus exposure and HLA in healthy donors. This table comes from immunoSEQ multiplex PCR, and its TCRdb copy is limited to in-frame clones, with some not included. The data hold about 140,000 clones, with roughly 90% observed a single time. This clone was recorded only once. Its target is not known. The CDR3 spans 16 residues. Germline values: CDR1 LGHNA, CDR2 YSLEER. V was cut by 4 bases and J by 3 bases, with 18 bases left in between. Findings and caveats of the study: Reports indicated that the classifier achieved high specificity and sensitivity in diagnosing cytomegalovirus status.

Material: PBMCs. The V gene is TRBV4-3, the J gene TRBJ1-2, with D tentatively TRBD1 (6 bases). The receptor's source is a man aged 18 to 35 in good health and CMV-seronegative. DNA for the CDR3: TGCGCCAGCAGCCGGGAAGTCGCAGGGGCAGACTATGGCTACACCTTC. This sequence encodes CASSREVAGADYGYTF.